One and the same sample provided the 11 T cell receptor beta chains below, sequenced in a study of CD8+ T cells in alopecia areata. Extraction of RNA preceded its reverse transcription into cDNA, which served as the sequencing template. This table comes from immunoSEQ multiplex PCR, and its TCRdb copy is limited to in-frame clones, with some not included. This sample has around 250,000 clones, with 67% found just once. The input for sequencing was CD4+ T cells sorted from blood, taken at week 0. Receptors were obtained from a human donor with alopecia areata.

The rearrangement joins TRBV10-2 to TRBJ2-7, with 9 bases aligning to TRBD2. J lost 0 bases, V lost 11 bases, and 8 bases had no gene match. The CDR3 is 14 residues long. The germline V gene has CDR1 WSHSY and CDR2 SAAADI. The CDR3 DNA sequence: TGCGCCGCGAGACTAGCGGCAAGCTCCTACGAGCAGTACTTC. It yields the protein CAARLAASSYEQYF.

A few counts support this clone. The chain recombines TRBV7-9 with TRBJ2-2; TRBD1 matches at 7 bases. Per germline, CDR1 SEHNR and CDR2 FQNEAQ (reference sequence). With V trimmed by 6 bases and J by 4 bases, 2 bases remained unmatched. This CDR3 has 13 amino acids. DNA of the CDR3: TGTGCCAGCAGTCGGGACAGCACCGGGGAGCTGTTTTTT. Protein: CASSRDSTGELFF.

The chain's CDR3 is CIPGGTQYF. The CDR3 nucleotides are TGCATACCGGGAGGGACGCAGTATTTT. The V call is TRBV20-1, the J call TRBJ2-3, with 8 bases lining up with TRBD2. Germline values: CDR1 DFQATT, CDR2 SNEGSKA (reference sequence). The CDR3 has 9 residues.

This rearrangement joins TRBV15 to TRBJ2-3, with a tentative D call TRBD1 (6 bases). The V end lost 5 bases, the J end lost 0 bases, and 18 bases lay between the germline ends. In germline, CDR1 is LNHNV, CDR2 YYDKDF (reference sequence). The CDR3 totals 17 residues. CDR3 DNA: TGTGCCACCAGCGTACCCTCGGACAGCGCTAGCACAGATACGCAGTATTTT. Its translation is CATSVPSDSASTDTQYF.

This rearrangement joins TRBV19 to TRBJ2-4, with 8 nucleotides matching TRBD1. Germline assignment: CDR1 LNHDA and CDR2 SQIVND (reference sequence). This CDR3 has 13 residues. V was clipped by 5 bases and J by 9 bases; unmatched bases: 6. In nucleotides, the CDR3 is TGTGCCAGTAGTGGGCAGGGGGCCGGCATTCAGTACTTC. It yields the protein CASSGQGAGIQYF.

The V gene is TRBV14, the J gene TRBJ2-2; D not certain. Germline V lookup: CDR1 SGHDN, CDR2 FVKESK. The V end was cut by 0 bases, the J end by 7 bases, with 6 bases between. CDR3 length equals 13 residues. CDR3 coding DNA: TGTGCCAGCAGCCAAGAGTTGATCGGGGAGCTGTTTTTT. This translates into CASSQELIGELFF.

This clone turned up a few times. The chain has TRBV29-1 and TRBJ1-2; D not resolved. CDR3 length: 13 amino acids. Per germline, CDR1 SQVTM and CDR2 ANQGSEA. V was shortened by 3 bases and J by 6 bases, with 14 bases between the two germline ends. The CDR3 region has the DNA TGCAGCGTTGACCAACAAAGAATCGATGGCTACACCTTC. Protein: CSVDQQRIDGYTF. Looking up the rest from reference TRBV29-1 and TRBJ1-2 gives the full variable domain: SAVISQKPSRDICQRGTSLTIQCQVDSQVTMMFWYRQQPGQSLTLIATANQGSEATYESGFVIDKFPISRPNLTFSTLTVSNMSPEDSSIYLCSVDQQRIDGYTFGSGTRLTVV.

The chain is built from TRBV5-1 and TRBJ1-2; weak D call: TRBD1 (6 bases). The germline gives CDR1 SGHRS, CDR2 YFSETQ. V was pared by 3 bases and J by 4 bases, with 16 bases between. The CDR3 loop spans 15 amino acids. CDR3 sequence: CASSSRDTFGYGYTF. As DNA, the CDR3 is TGCGCCAGCAGCTCCCGGGACACCTTTGGCTATGGCTACACCTTC.

As to this clone: The same CDR3 is also encoded by other DNA sequences in this sample. This sequence joins TRBV6-5 and TRBJ2-7; D is perhaps TRBD1 or TRBD2 (6 bases each). Trimming took off 2 bases at V and 6 bases at J, with 11 bases between the two ends. Germline values: CDR1 MNHEY, CDR2 SVGAGI. The CDR3 length is 13 residues. The CDR3 nucleotides are TGTGCCAGCAGTTACAGCCCGGGGGCCGAGCAGTACTTC. Protein sequence: CASSYSPGAEQYF.

The chain joins TRBV7-2 to TRBJ1-2; the D gene is possibly TRBD1 (5 bases). V lost 3 bases and J 4 bases, leaving 9 bases between the germline ends. Germline CDR1 SGHTA, CDR2 FQGNSA. The CDR3 has 13 residues. CDR3 coding DNA: TGTGCCAGCAGCTTGCAGGGAGCCTATGGCTACACCTTC. The encoded protein is CASSLQGAYGYTF.

This chain links TRBV6-6 with TRBJ2-3; 8 bases are a match to TRBD2. Germline-derived CDR1 and CDR2 are MNHNY and SVGAGI (reference sequence). Germline trimming cut 6 bases from V and 4 bases from J; bases unmatched to any gene: 6. The CDR3 spans 14 residues. CDR3 amino acids: CASSPGRVPDTQYF. The CDR3 DNA reads TGTGCCAGCAGCCCCGGGAGGGTGCCAGATACGCAGTATTTT.